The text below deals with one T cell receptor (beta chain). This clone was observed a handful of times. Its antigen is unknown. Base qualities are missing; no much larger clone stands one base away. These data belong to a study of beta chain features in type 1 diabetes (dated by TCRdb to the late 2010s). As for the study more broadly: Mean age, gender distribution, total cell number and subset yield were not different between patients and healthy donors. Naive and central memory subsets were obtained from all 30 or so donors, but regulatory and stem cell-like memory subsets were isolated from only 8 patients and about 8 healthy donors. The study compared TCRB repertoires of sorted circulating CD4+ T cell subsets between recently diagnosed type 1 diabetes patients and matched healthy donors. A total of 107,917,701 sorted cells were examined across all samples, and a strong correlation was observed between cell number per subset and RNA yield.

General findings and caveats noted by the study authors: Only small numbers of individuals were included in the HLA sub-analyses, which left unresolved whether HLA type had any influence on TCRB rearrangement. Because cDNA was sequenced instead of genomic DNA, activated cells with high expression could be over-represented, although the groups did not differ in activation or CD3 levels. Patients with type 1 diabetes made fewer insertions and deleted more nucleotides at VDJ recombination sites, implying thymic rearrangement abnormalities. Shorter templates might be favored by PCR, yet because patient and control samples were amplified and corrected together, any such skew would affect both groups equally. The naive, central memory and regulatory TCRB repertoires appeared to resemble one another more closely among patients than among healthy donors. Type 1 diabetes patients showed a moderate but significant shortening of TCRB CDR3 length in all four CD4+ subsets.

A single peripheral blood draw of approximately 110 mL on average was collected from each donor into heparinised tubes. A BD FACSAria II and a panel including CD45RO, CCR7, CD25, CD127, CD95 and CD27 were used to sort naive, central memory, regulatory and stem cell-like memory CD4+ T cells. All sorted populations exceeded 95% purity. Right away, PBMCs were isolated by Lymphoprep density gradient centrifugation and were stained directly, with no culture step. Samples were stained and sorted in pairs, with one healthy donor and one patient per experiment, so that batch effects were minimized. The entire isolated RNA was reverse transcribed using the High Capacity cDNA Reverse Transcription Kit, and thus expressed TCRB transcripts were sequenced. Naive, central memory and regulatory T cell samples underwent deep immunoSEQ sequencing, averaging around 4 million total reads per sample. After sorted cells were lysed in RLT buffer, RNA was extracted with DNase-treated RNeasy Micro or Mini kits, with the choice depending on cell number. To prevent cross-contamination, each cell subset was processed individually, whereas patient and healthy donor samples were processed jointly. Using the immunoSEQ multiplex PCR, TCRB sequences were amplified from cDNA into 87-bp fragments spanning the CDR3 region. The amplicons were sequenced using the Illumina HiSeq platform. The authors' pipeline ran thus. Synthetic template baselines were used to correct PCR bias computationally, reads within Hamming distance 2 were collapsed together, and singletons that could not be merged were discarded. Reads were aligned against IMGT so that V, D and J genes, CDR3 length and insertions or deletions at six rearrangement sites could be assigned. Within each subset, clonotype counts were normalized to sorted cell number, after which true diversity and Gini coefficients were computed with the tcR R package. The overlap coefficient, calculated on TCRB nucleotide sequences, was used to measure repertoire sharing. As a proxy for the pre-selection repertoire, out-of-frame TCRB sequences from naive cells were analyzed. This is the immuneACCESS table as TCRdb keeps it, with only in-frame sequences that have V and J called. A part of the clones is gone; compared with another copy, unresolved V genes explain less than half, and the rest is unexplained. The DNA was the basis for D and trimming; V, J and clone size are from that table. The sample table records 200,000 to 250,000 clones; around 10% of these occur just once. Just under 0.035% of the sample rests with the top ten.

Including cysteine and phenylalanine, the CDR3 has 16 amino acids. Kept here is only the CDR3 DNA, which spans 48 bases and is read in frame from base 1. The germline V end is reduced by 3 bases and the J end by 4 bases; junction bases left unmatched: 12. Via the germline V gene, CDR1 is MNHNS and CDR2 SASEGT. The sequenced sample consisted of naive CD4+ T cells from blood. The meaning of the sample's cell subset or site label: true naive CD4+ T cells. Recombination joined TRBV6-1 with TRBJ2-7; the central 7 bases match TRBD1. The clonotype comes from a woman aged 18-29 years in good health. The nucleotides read TGTGCCAGCAGTGATCGGACAGGCATGATGGTATACGAGCAGTACTTC. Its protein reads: CASSDRTGMMVYEQYF.